A selection of T cell receptor beta chains follows, all from one sample in a study of blood T cell repertoires in COVID-19. TCRdb's copy holds only in-frame clones and misses some; the assay was immunoSEQ multiplex PCR. The repertoire holds about 270,000 clones, roughly nine tenths seen once, with less than 15% in the top ten. The sample comprised peripheral blood. These receptor sequences come from a woman in her 30s with COVID-19, enrolled during active disease. The CDR3 runs from the conserved cysteine through the conserved F or W. D genes are given only for firm matches. Clone size is given for some rows only: seen once, a few or many times, or a class if the clone is expanded.

j_call d_call clone_size v_call cdr3_aa cdr3_nt
TRBJ2-7 TRBD2 . TRBV5-6 CASSLGLAGDYF TGTGCCAGCAGCTTGGGACTAGCGGGGGACTACTTC
TRBJ2-3 TRBD2 . TRBV5-4 CASSFKTSGGTDTQYF TGTGCCAGCAGCTTTAAGACTAGCGGGGGCACAGATACGCAGTATTTT
TRBJ1-5 . few TRBV27 CASSLEGHFPQHF TGTGCCAGCAGTTTAGAAGGACATTTTCCCCAGCATTTT
TRBJ1-1 TRBD1 . TRBV15 CATSRGWTGESFF TGTGCCACCAGCAGAGGCTGGACAGGTGAGTCTTTCTTT
TRBJ1-2 . . TRBV5-6 CASSPGGGGYGYTF TGTGCCAGCAGCCCCGGGGGGGGCGGCTATGGCTACACCTTC
TRBJ1-4 . . TRBV7-9 CASSFGRYEKLFF TGTGCCAGCAGCTTCGGTCGATATGAAAAACTGTTTTTT
TRBJ1-2 . . TRBV21-1 CASSKPAHRGEAYGYTF TGTGCCAGCAGCAAACCCGCCCACAGGGGCGAGGCCTATGGCTACACCTTC
TRBJ1-5 TRBD1 . TRBV7-9 CASSLGDSFTEPQHF TGTGCCAGCAGCTTAGGGGACAGCTTTACGGAGCCCCAGCATTTT
TRBJ2-1 TRBD2 . TRBV9 CASSFQISGGQGEQFF TGTGCCAGCAGCTTCCAAATTAGCGGGGGGCAGGGGGAGCAGTTCTTC
TRBJ2-2 . . TRBV19 CASSFMNTGELFF TGTGCCAGTAGCTTTATGAACACCGGGGAGCTGTTTTTT